This T cell receptor beta chain was captured in a study of shared clonotypes between healthy human individuals. DNA at about 210 ng, tens of thousands of T cell genomes, went into sorted-subset replicate PCRs. The repertoire was sequenced with immunoSEQ multiplex PCR; TCRdb's copy has only in-frame clones and lacks some. The table records 2 million to 2.5 million clones, about 90% of them present only once. Germline loops: CDR1 SGHDN, CDR2 FVKESK. This CDR3 region has 13 residues. V was clipped by 2 bases and J by 6 bases, with 11 bases between them. The origin of this receptor is a man aged 18 to 29 in good health. Some clones in this sample may be carry-over from other donors' samples. The sequencing sample was made of naive CD4+ T cells from PBMCs. Subset meaning: CD45RA+ positively selected. This chain uses TRBV14 with TRBJ2-7; D possibly uses TRBD1 or TRBD2 (5 bases each). The CDR3 DNA reads TGTGCCAGCAGCCAAACTCAAGGGACCGAGCAGTACTTC. As protein: CASSQTQGTEQYF.